These T cell receptor beta chains were read from a single sample in a study of control samples from healthy donors and cancer patients. Method: immunoSEQ multiplex PCR; TCRdb's copy keeps in-frame clones and lacks some. Here the sample spans about 86,000 clones, about 92% being singletons. Specimen: blood. These receptors all come from a woman aged 25 to 39 in good health. Each CDR3 is given with its conserved first and last residue.

V gene | CDR3 length | CDR3 protein
TRBV5-1 | 17 | CASSFSPSGQGDTEAFF
TRBV6-6 | 14 | CASSLRTGNEKLFF
TRBV12-3/TRBV12-4 | 13 | CASSTGQGNEQYF
TRBV5-1 | 15 | CARSLGVGGYTEAFF
TRBV27 | 14 | CASSLSAGLYGYTF
TRBV2 | 14 | CATKMLSSYNEQFF
TRBV11-3 | 16 | CASSKQRTGGSYEQYF
TRBV4-1 | 17 | CASSRLTGAGGVTEAFF
TRBV10-3 | 13 | CAIRRQGWDGYTF
TRBV6-1 | 20 | CASSEPPGASGTSYTDTQYF
TRBV6-1 | 13 | CASSDAAYNEQFF
TRBV2 | 17 | CASSLPLTGDTGNTIYF
TRBV11-3 | 14 | CASSPGLAGYEQYF
TRBV30 | 12 | CAWSGRDSPLHF
TRBV29-1 | 12 | CSVPSRATEAFF
TRBV7-8 | 16 | CASSLRPWEKNQPQHF
TRBV18 | 12 | CASSPQKNEQFF
TRBV28 | 14 | CASGDRNSNQPQHF
TRBV29-1 | 13 | CSVEESLNTEAFF
TRBV11-3 | 13 | CATTRRGNTEAFF
TRBV11-3 | 14 | CASSTDRVNNEQFF
TRBV11-3 | 15 | CASSLAGGPLGEQYF
TRBV19 | 13 | CASSIMQTDTQYF
TRBV5-1 | 16 | CASSLSGGGMNNEQFF
TRBV6-6 | 20 | CASSGLAERVVAKKNNEQFF
TRBV7-9 | 14 | CASSRSGGTDTQYF
TRBV27 | 14 | CASSPRDYYNEQFF
TRBV25-1 | 15 | CASTLSQGYNSPLHF
TRBV5-1 | 15 | CASSLGGQSRNEQFF
TRBV18 | 17 | CASSPIPGTGDNSPLHF
TRBV21-1 | 17 | CASSPGQLPSGANVLTF
TRBV3-1/TRBV3-2 | 17 | CASTLISGGGANTEAFF
TRBV7-3 | 15 | CASSPGGGMNNEQFF
TRBV3-1/TRBV3-2 | 15 | CASSQGTLSGNTIYF
TRBV19 | 12 | CASKRNTGELFF
TRBV24-1 | 15 | CATSDYKGSTDTQYF
TRBV6-1 | 16 | CASSVQLAGGVVEQYF
TRBV28 | 17 | CASSSSSLARLTDTQYF
TRBV7-6 | 13 | CASTLTANTEAFF
TRBV7-9 | 13 | CASSTLATGGAFF
TRBV30 | 16 | CAWSGQGGYISNEQFF
TRBV7-7 | 16 | CASSLAVGMNTGELFF
TRBV5-8 | 14 | CASSFSGGEREQFF
TRBV29-1 | 16 | CSVYHFNHRGDTEAFF
TRBV30 | 14 | CAWSVGQGADEQFF
TRBV6-1 | 16 | CASREGGAISNQPQHF
TRBV19 | 18 | CASSKRDFYGYSNQPQHF
TRBV9 | 13 | CASSVGQRGEAFF
TRBV5-4 | 16 | CASSLRSLSSYNEQFF
TRBV19 | 13 | CASSPQGNQPQHF
TRBV20-1 | 11 | CSAGGSYEQYF
TRBV27 | 13 | CASSSTLNTEAFF
TRBV29-1 | 12 | CSVVPSGTEQYF
TRBV3-1/TRBV3-2 | 17 | CASSPRLQGYSNQPQHF
TRBV28 | 16 | CASSLPGGYSNQPQHF
TRBV5-4 | 18 | CASSLLSDREPLNEKLFF
TRBV19 | 14 | CATTTGQGKNTIYF